The following is a T cell receptor (beta chain) sequence with its context. A much larger clone differs by one base, so this may be a read error. The conserved phenylalanine or tryptophan normally closing the CDR3 is absent here, so this likely arose from a read error. The sample belongs to a study of T cells in Graves' hyperthyroidism and ophthalmopathy. Trimming removed 6 bases at V and 6 bases at J, with 15 bases between. Germline values: CDR1 KGHSH, CDR2 LQKENI. CDR3 length: 13 residues. Inclusion characteristics of ophthalmopathy patients comprised a Clinical Activity Score of at least 3, a NOSPECS grade of at least 4, and duration under 3 months. Orbital computed tomography, thyroid ultrasound, serum thyroxine and TRAb, and clinical symptoms together informed the diagnoses. TCR beta CDR3 sequences were amplified from RNA transcripts. An initial round of RT-PCR targeting the TCR CDR3 relied on the HTBI primer set. TCRdb independently ran MiXCR on the multiplex PCR reads; one entry per CDR3 protein. The data contain 500,000 to 650,000 distinct CDR3 sequences, 13% to 15% of them seen just once; the ten biggest clones take up around 13%.

The source is a woman aged 50 to 60 with Graves' ophthalmopathy. The chain combines TRBV18 with TRBJ2-7; tentatively, D is TRBD1 (6 bases). Specimen: blood. Here the CDR3 DNA reads TGTGCCAGCTCTGACGCCGCAGGGGTCGAGCAGTACCTC. This sequence encodes CASSDAAGVEQYL.